A single sample gave rise to the 15 T cell receptor beta chains below, sequenced in a study of neoadjuvant anti-PD-1 for oral cavity cancer. As for time point: after neoadjuvant nivolumab, at surgical resection. Assay used: immunoSEQ multiplex PCR; TCRdb lists only in-frame clones, some missing. The sample includes some 10,000 clones, over 65% of them seen just once. The sequenced sample was PBMCs, obtained after nivolumab (anti-PD-1) treatment. These TCRs come from a person aged 35 to 85 with oral cavity squamous cell carcinoma.

The chain joins TRBV7-9 to TRBJ1-2; D remains ambiguous. The CDR3 totals 14 residues. Germline V lookup: CDR1 SEHNR, CDR2 FQNEAQ (reference sequence). V was trimmed by 7 bases and J by 3 bases, leaving 15 bases between them. The CDR3 nucleotides are TGTGCCAGCACCGGGCCTCAAGGTGACTATGGCTACACCTTC. Translated: CASTGPQGDYGYTF.

V usage is TRBV2 and J usage is TRBJ1-2, with 8 bases fitting TRBD1. The CDR3 length is 14 residues. V lost 6 bases, J lost 2 bases, and 5 bases stayed unmatched. Germline V gene sequence: CDR1 SNHLY, CDR2 FYNNEI. In DNA, the CDR3 is TGTGCCAGCAGGGGTCGACAGGGGAACTATGGCTACACCTTC. It translates to CASRGRQGNYGYTF.

The chain recombines TRBV5-6 with TRBJ2-2; weak D call: TRBD1 (5 bases). V was shortened by 1 base and J by 7 bases, with 14 bases between the two germline ends. The germline gives CDR1 SGHDT, CDR2 YYEEEE. The CDR3 covers 15 residues. CDR3 DNA sequence: TGTGCCAGCAGCTTGAGGGGATCCCGAATCGGGGAGCTGTTTTTT. This codes for CASSLRGSRIGELFF.

The genes are TRBV27 and TRBJ2-7, with D possibly being TRBD1 (7 bases). The CDR3 totals 17 residues. With 2 bases removed from V and 4 bases from J, the gap between germline ends came to 21 bases. In germline, CDR1 is MNHEY, CDR2 SMNVEV (reference sequence). CDR3 DNA sequence: TGTGCCAGCAGTTTAAGCTGGGGACAGCGGGTTTCTTACGAGCAGTACTTC. This translates into CASSLSWGQRVSYEQYF.

This rearrangement joins TRBV2 to TRBJ2-7, with 10 bases lining up with TRBD1. Germline values: CDR1 SNHLY, CDR2 FYNNEI. Trimming cost V 6 bases and J 6 bases; bases outside gene matches: 8. The CDR3 is made up of 14 amino acids. The CDR3 DNA reads TGTGCCAGCAGGGCCGGGACAGGGGCGTCCGAGCAGTACTTC. It encodes CASRAGTGASEQYF.

The rearrangement joins TRBV6-7 to TRBJ1-3; D is unresolved. TRBV6-7 is known as an ORF, though its function is uncertain. The CDR3 length is 16 residues. Trimming took 11 bases from V and 4 from J, leaving 24 bases between them. CDR3 residues: CAPPSYERVPGNTIYF. The CDR3 DNA sequence: TGTGCCCCCCCTAGTTACGAGAGGGTCCCAGGAAACACCATATATTTT.

The chain uses TRBV7-2 and TRBJ2-1; 11 nucleotides match TRBD2. The CDR3 is made up of 15 amino acids. The germline V gene encodes CDR1 SGHTA and CDR2 FQGNSA. J lost 8 bases, V lost 1 base, and 4 bases had no gene match. The DNA for the CDR3 is TGTGCCAGCAGCTTAGTGGTTAGCGGGAGGGATGAGCAGTTCTTC. Protein sequence: CASSLVVSGRDEQFF.

The chain couples TRBV25-1 to TRBJ1-1; 7 nucleotides agree with TRBD1. Trimming cost V 5 bases and J 4 bases; bases outside gene matches: 7. The CDR3 has 14 amino acids. Germline CDR1 reads MGHDK; CDR2 reads SYGVNS. DNA of the CDR3: TGTGCCAGCAGTCAGACAGGGTGGGCCACTGAAGCTTTCTTT. This gives the protein CASSQTGWATEAFF.

The chain couples TRBV19 to TRBJ2-2, with 9 nucleotides matching TRBD1. With 8 bases clipped from V and 6 bases from J, the junction kept 4 bases outside the gene matches. Germline V gives CDR1 LNHDA, CDR2 SQIVND (reference sequence). The CDR3 covers 13 residues. The chain's CDR3 is CASSGTGSGELFF. In nucleotides, the CDR3 is TGTGCCAGTTCCGGGACAGGGTCCGGGGAGCTGTTTTTT.

This clone was detected a few times. The chain joins TRBV5-1 to TRBJ1-6; D uncertain. The CDR3 totals 17 residues. Germline CDR1 and CDR2: SGHRS and YFSETQ. V was cut by 1 base and J by 8 bases, with 19 bases left in between. CDR3 sequence: CASSLFGTPRRDSPLHF. Here the CDR3 DNA reads TGCGCCAGCAGCTTGTTTGGCACCCCGAGGAGAGATTCACCCCTCCACTTT.

This chain links TRBV4-1 with TRBJ2-5, with D possibly matching TRBD1 (6 bases). The CDR3 runs to 15 residues. From germline, CDR1 is MGHRA and CDR2 YSYEKL. V lost 2 bases and J lost 2, with 12 bases in between. The CDR3 nucleotides read TGCGCCAGCAGCCAATATGTGACAGGACAAGAGACCCAGTACTTC. Translated: CASSQYVTGQETQYF.

In its sample, this clone was seen a few times. The genes are TRBV28 and TRBJ1-2; D is unresolved. The V end was cut by 8 bases, the J end by 2 bases, with 15 bases between. The germline gives CDR1 MDHEN, CDR2 SYDVKM. This CDR3 comprises 14 residues. The CDR3 bases are TGTGCCAGCTACTCGCGGCTGCCCAACTATGGCTACACCTTC. It codes for CASYSRLPNYGYTF.

V usage is TRBV5-1 and J usage is TRBJ2-1, with D hard to call. Germline values: CDR1 SGHRS, CDR2 YFSETQ. V dropped 3 bases and J dropped 0 bases, with 10 bases sitting between them. The CDR3 runs 15 residues. In DNA, the CDR3 is TGCGCCAGCAGCTCAGTGGCCTTCTCCTACAATGAGCAGTTCTTC. This encodes CASSSVAFSYNEQFF.

V gene TRBV30 combines with J gene TRBJ1-1, with D unresolved. In germline, CDR1 is GTSNPN, CDR2 SVGIG (reference sequence). This CDR3 is built from 15 residues. Trimming cost V 5 bases and J 1 base, with 17 bases left between them. The CDR3 sequence is CAWDLRRLANTEAFF. The CDR3 coding sequence is TGTGCCTGGGATCTACGGAGGTTGGCGAACACTGAAGCTTTCTTT.

V is TRBV9 and J is TRBJ2-1; D may be TRBD1 or TRBD2 (6 bases each). The CDR3 runs to 14 residues. Trimming took off 4 bases at V and 8 bases at J, with 16 bases between the two ends. Looked up from germline, CDR1 is SGDLS and CDR2 is YYNGEE. This CDR3 reads CASSPRGGNYEQFF. Written as DNA, the CDR3 is TGTGCCAGCAGCCCCAGGGGCGGGAACTATGAGCAGTTCTTC.